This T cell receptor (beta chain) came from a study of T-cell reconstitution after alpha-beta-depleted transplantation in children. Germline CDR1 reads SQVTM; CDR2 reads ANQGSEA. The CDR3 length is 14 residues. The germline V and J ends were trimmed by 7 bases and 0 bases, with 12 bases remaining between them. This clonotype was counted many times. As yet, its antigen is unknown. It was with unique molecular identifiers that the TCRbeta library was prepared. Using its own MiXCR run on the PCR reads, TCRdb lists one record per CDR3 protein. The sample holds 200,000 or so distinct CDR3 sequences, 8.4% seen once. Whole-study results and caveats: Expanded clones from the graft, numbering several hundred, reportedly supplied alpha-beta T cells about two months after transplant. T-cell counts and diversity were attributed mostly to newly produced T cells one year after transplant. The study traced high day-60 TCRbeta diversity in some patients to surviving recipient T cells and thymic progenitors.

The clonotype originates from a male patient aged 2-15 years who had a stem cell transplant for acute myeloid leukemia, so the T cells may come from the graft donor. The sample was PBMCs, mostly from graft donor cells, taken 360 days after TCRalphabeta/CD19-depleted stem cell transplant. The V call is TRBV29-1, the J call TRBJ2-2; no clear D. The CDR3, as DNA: TGCAGCGGAAGGACCCTGACGAACACCGGGGAGCTGTTTTTT. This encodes CSGRTLTNTGELFF.